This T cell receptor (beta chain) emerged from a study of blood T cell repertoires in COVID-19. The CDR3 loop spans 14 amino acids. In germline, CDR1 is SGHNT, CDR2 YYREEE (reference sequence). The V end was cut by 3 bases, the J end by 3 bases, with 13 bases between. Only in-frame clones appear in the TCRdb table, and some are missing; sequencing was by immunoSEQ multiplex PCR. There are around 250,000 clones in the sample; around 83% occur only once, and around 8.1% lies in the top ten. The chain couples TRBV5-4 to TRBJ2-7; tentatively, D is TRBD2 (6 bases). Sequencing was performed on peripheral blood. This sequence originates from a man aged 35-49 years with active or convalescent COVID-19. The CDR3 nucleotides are TGTGCCAGCAGCTGGGGGGACGGAAGCTACGAGCAGTACTTC. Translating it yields CASSWGDGSYEQYF.